A single sample gave rise to the 9 T cell receptor beta chains below, sequenced in a study of blood T cells in healthy people across ages. A J-beta primer mix and a sample-barcoded 5' primer were used in a second PCR of roughly 6 to 11 cycles. TCRdb re-derived calls from the 5' RACE reads in MiXCR, one entry per CDR3 protein. The sample yields 1.6 million or so distinct CDR3 sequences, 34% seen once. Sequencing input: blood. These receptor sequences come from a woman younger than 45 in good health.

A few counts support this clonotype. This sequence joins TRBV5-1 and TRBJ2-1; TRBD2 matches at 10 bases. The CDR3 totals 15 residues. The V and J ends lost 7 bases and 6 bases, in that order; junction bases with no gene match: 10. Germline V gene data show CDR1 as SGHRS and CDR2 as YFSETQ. The chain's CDR3 is CASSGRPSGGNEQFF. The CDR3 bases are TGCGCCAGCTCGGGCCGGCCTAGCGGGGGCAATGAGCAGTTCTTC. The entire variable domain, with the rest obtained from reference TRBV5-1 and TRBJ2-1, is as follows: KAGVTQTPRYLIKTRGQQVTLSCSPISGHRSVSWYQQTPGQGLQFLFEYFSETQRNKGNFPGRFSGRQFSNSRSEMNVSTLELGDSALYLCASSGRPSGGNEQFFGPGTRLTVL.

This clonotype appeared a few times. The J gene is TRBJ1-2, the V gene TRBV7-3; maybe TRBD1 (6 bases). This CDR3 spans 18 amino acids. Germline V gene data show CDR1 as SGHTA and CDR2 as FQGTGA. V lost 5 bases, J lost 8 bases, and 30 bases lay in between. The CDR3 loop is CASSPTSGTLSPAMGYTF. In DNA, the CDR3 is TGTGCCAGCAGCCCAACCTCCGGGACACTCTCCCCCGCGATGGGCTACACCTTC.

This clonotype was seen a few times. This chain links TRBV20-1 with TRBJ2-5, with a possible D match to TRBD1 (6 bases). The CDR3 is 14 residues long. Looked up from germline, CDR1 is DFQATT and CDR2 is SNEGSKA (reference sequence). Between the trimmed V and J ends, which lost 5 bases and 1 base, there was a span of 14 bases. CDR3 protein: CSARPGHIQETQYF. The CDR3 coding sequence is TGCAGTGCTCGCCCGGGACACATCCAAGAGACCCAGTACTTC.

The chain carries TRBV15 and TRBJ1-5; D gene uncertain. The V end was cut by 1 base, the J end by 2 bases, with 6 bases between. Germline V gene data show CDR1 as LNHNV and CDR2 as YYDKDF (reference sequence). The CDR3 loop spans 14 amino acids. The CDR3, as DNA: TGTGCCACCAGCAGAGGGGCAGGCAATCAGCCCCAGCATTTT. Its protein is CATSRGAGNQPQHF.

This clonotype was detected only a few times. The chain carries TRBV6-1 and TRBJ1-2; D gene uncertain. CDR1 is MNHNS and CDR2 is SASEGT in the germline V gene. This CDR3 is built from 19 residues. V lost 6 bases and J lost 4, with 30 bases in between. CDR3 bases: TGTGCCAGCAGGGGTAGCTCGTATGATCCCGAGGGCAAGCGCTATGGCTACACCTTC. It specifies CASRGSSYDPEGKRYGYTF.

This clonotype was observed a few times. This rearrangement joins TRBV28 to TRBJ1-1; D uncertain. V lost 8 bases to trimming and J lost 0 bases, with 7 bases between them. The CDR3 has 12 residues. Germline V lookup: CDR1 MDHEN, CDR2 SYDVKM. CDR3 region: CASLTVNTEAFF. For the CDR3, the DNA is TGTGCCAGCTTAACAGTGAACACTGAAGCTTTCTTT.

As to this clonotype: This sequence may be a read error, since a much larger clone differs from it by one base. V gene TRBV5-1 combines with J gene TRBJ2-1; D perhaps matches TRBD2 (6 bases). This CDR3 has 17 residues. The V end lost 0 bases, the J end lost 7 bases, and 20 bases lay between the germline ends. Germline CDR1 reads SGHRS; CDR2 reads YFSETQ. For the CDR3, the DNA is TGCGCCAGCAGCTTGGGCCGCGGGGTAATGCCTCGGAATGAGCAGTTCTTC. It specifies CASSLGRGVMPRNEQFF.

The V gene is TRBV4-1, the J gene TRBJ2-6, with D possibly matching TRBD2 (6 bases). V was clipped by 1 base and J by 1 base, with 8 bases between them. Per the germline V gene, CDR1 is MGHRA and CDR2 is YSYEKL. The CDR3 has 16 residues. The CDR3 DNA reads as TGCGCCAGCAGCCAAGGCGGGGCATCTGGGGCCAACGTCCTGACTTTC. This sequence encodes CASSQGGASGANVLTF.

With regard to this clonotype: This may be a read error: a much more frequent sequence differs by one nucleotide. The chain recombines TRBV29-1 with TRBJ2-5; D may be TRBD1 or TRBD2 (6 bases each). V was trimmed by 6 bases and J by 5 bases, leaving 19 bases between them. The CDR3 has 14 residues. CDR1 and CDR2 (germline): SQVTM, ANQGSEA. CDR3 region: CSVTVGGPGETQYF. The CDR3 coding sequence is TGCAGCGTGACTGTTGGGGGGCCCGGGGAGACCCAGTACTTC.